The 26 T cell receptor beta chains reported below all come from one sample, sequenced in a study of T cell responses to AZD1222 COVID-19 vaccine. TCRdb's table, derived via immunoSEQ multiplex PCR, lists solely in-frame clones and lacks some. The table shows around 120,000 clones, with more than 75% occurring only once. Specimen: peripheral blood, collected on day 0 of AZD1222 vaccination. Every receptor here comes from an adult in good health.

The V and J genes are TRBV19 and TRBJ1-2, with D perhaps matching TRBD1 (5 bases). Trimming took 7 bases from V and 5 from J, leaving 14 bases between them. The CDR3 is 13 amino acids. Germline CDR1 LNHDA, CDR2 SQIVND (reference sequence). CDR3 nucleotide sequence: TGTGCCAGTACCCATCCGGGGGGGTATGGCTACACCTTC. Its translation is CASTHPGGYGYTF.

V and J are TRBV11-2 and TRBJ1-6; 8 nucleotides align to TRBD1. The CDR3 is 15 residues long. Germline CDR1 is SGHAT and CDR2 is FQNNGV. V dropped 4 bases and J dropped 10; count of bases not matched to a gene: 9. CDR3 nucleotide sequence: TGTGCCAGCAGCTCGGGACAGGACCTTTGGTCACCCCTCCACTTT. It translates to CASSSGQDLWSPLHF.

The chain uses TRBV5-1 and TRBJ2-5; D is ambiguous. V was shortened by 4 bases and J by 9 bases, with 19 bases between the two germline ends. CDR1 and CDR2 from the germline V gene are SGHRS and YFSETQ. CDR3 length equals 14 residues. The CDR3 loop is CASSLSETGSAQYF. DNA of the CDR3: TGCGCCAGCAGCCTAAGTGAAACCGGATCGGCCCAGTACTTC.

This clone was observed once. The J gene is TRBJ2-2, the V gene TRBV19, with D uncertain. CDR3 length equals 15 residues. The V gene lost 2 bases and the J gene lost 7 bases, with 14 bases spanning the gap. Per germline, CDR1 LNHDA and CDR2 SQIVND (reference sequence). In DNA, the CDR3 is TGTGCCAGTAGTATACTCTCCGGACGGTACGGGGAGCTGTTTTTT. This sequence encodes CASSILSGRYGELFF.

The CDR3 sequence: CASSLAGREGTIYF. CDR3 DNA: TGTGCCAGCAGCTTAGCCGGCAGGGAAGGCACCATATATTTT. The rearrangement joins TRBV13 to TRBJ1-3; D perhaps matches TRBD1 (5 bases). Germline V gene lookup returns CDR1 PRHDT and CDR2 FYEKMQ (reference sequence). The CDR3 extends over 14 amino acids. V lost 1 base to trimming and J lost 9 bases, with 13 bases between them.

The J gene is TRBJ1-6, the V gene TRBV19; 9 bases are shared with TRBD1. The CDR3 is 16 amino acids. V shed 7 bases, J shed 11 bases, and the junction held 15 bases outside the gene matches. Germline-derived CDR1 and CDR2 are LNHDA and SQIVND (reference sequence). CDR3: CASNSEGTGRYTPLHF. The CDR3 DNA is TGTGCCAGTAACTCCGAGGGGACAGGGAGGTACACACCCCTCCACTTT. The complete variable domain, with remaining parts taken from reference TRBV19 and TRBJ1-6, reads DGGITQSPKYLFRKEGQNVTLSCEQNLNHDAMYWYRQDPGQGLRLIYYSQIVNDFQKGDIAEGYSVSREKKESFPLTVTSAQKNPTAFYLCASNSEGTGRYTPLHFGNGTRLTVT.

The chain has TRBV5-1 and TRBJ1-5; no clear D gene. The CDR3 covers 14 residues. CDR1 and CDR2 from the germline V gene are SGHRS and YFSETQ. Trimming removed 0 bases from V and 6 bases from J, with 10 bases in between. The CDR3 DNA sequence: TGCGCCAGCAGCTTGGAATCGCTGGCTCAGCCCCAGCATTTT. It yields the protein CASSLESLAQPQHF.

The chain recombines TRBV2 with TRBJ1-1; tentative D call: TRBD1 (5 bases). The CDR3 is 14 residues long. V was shortened by 5 bases and J by 0 bases, with 10 bases between the two germline ends. CDR1 is SNHLY and CDR2 is FYNNEI in the germline V gene. The CDR3 DNA sequence: TGTGCCAGCAGTCGATTGACAGTGAACACTGAAGCTTTCTTT. Translating it yields CASSRLTVNTEAFF.

CDR3 in DNA: TGCAGCCTTGGGGGCGACAGGGGTTCCGGGGAAGGCTACACCTTC. Its translation: CSLGGDRGSGEGYTF. The chain couples TRBV29-1 to TRBJ1-2; 8 bases line up with TRBD1. V shed 8 bases, J shed 8 bases, and the junction held 19 bases outside the gene matches. The CDR3 contains 15 residues. CDR1 is SQVTM and CDR2 is ANQGSEA in the germline V gene.

This chain links TRBV6-5 with TRBJ1-2; no clear D. V lost 9 bases to trimming and J lost 6 bases, with 20 bases between them. CDR1 is MNHEY, CDR2 SVGAGI, per germline. This CDR3 is built from 14 residues. In DNA form, the CDR3 reads TGTGCCAGTCATACTGGACCTCCGGTCCATGGCTACACCTTC. This encodes CASHTGPPVHGYTF.

The chain uses TRBV5-6 and TRBJ1-6; D gene ambiguous. Germline lookup yields CDR1 SGHDT and CDR2 YYEEEE. There are 16 residues in the CDR3. V lost 5 bases and J 6 bases, leaving 18 bases between the germline ends. The CDR3 loop reads CASRPHGRALNSPLHF. DNA for the CDR3: TGTGCCAGCAGGCCCCACGGCCGGGCCCTTAATTCACCCCTCCACTTT.

The genes are TRBV27 and TRBJ2-7; D is undetermined. Germline V gene sequence: CDR1 MNHEY, CDR2 SMNVEV (reference sequence). The CDR3 contains 12 residues. Trimming cost V 5 bases and J 4 bases, with 9 bases left between them. This CDR3 reads CASSPNLYEQYF. The CDR3 region has the DNA TGTGCCAGCAGTCCAAACCTGTACGAGCAGTACTTC.

The chain is built from TRBV5-1 and TRBJ1-4, with D uncertain. The CDR3 runs to 14 residues. With 6 bases removed from V and 8 bases from J, the gap between germline ends came to 17 bases. Germline CDR1 and CDR2: SGHRS and YFSETQ. CDR3 sequence reads: CASTPASIGEKLFF. In nucleotides, the CDR3 is TGCGCCAGCACCCCGGCCTCGATTGGGGAAAAACTGTTTTTT.

The V and J genes are TRBV6-5 and TRBJ1-6; 8 bases line up with TRBD1. Germline CDR1 is MNHEY and CDR2 is SVGAGI. The CDR3 extends over 14 amino acids. With V trimmed by 6 bases and J by 8 bases, 6 bases remained unmatched. In DNA, the CDR3 is TGTGCCAGCAGAAGACAGGGGAGTTATTCACCCCTCCACTTT. Translation gives CASRRQGSYSPLHF.

This clone was seen a handful of times. The chain joins TRBV4-2 to TRBJ2-2; 8 positions agree with TRBD2. This CDR3 has 16 residues. Germline trimming cut 0 bases from V and 5 bases from J; bases unmatched to any gene: 5. Germline loops: CDR1 LGHNA, CDR2 YNFKEQ. The CDR3 DNA sequence: TGTGCCAGCAGCCAAGATGTGGGACTAGAGACCGGGGAGCTGTTTTTT. Translating gives CASSQDVGLETGELFF.

The rearrangement links TRBV19 to TRBJ2-2; D not resolved. The germline gives CDR1 LNHDA, CDR2 SQIVND (reference sequence). Trimming removed 9 bases from V and 1 base from J, with 15 bases in between. This CDR3 spans 15 amino acids. The CDR3 loop is CASNLGSMNTGELFF. The CDR3 DNA reads TGTGCCAGCAATCTAGGGTCAATGAACACCGGGGAGCTGTTTTTT.

This chain connects TRBV7-3 to TRBJ1-2; 7 positions agree with TRBD1. This CDR3 comprises 13 residues. The trim removed 4 bases at V and 7 bases at J, leaving 6 bases unmatched. Germline values: CDR1 SGHTA, CDR2 FQGTGA. The CDR3 spells CASSYRDSSGYTF. CDR3 DNA sequence: TGTGCCAGCAGCTACCGGGACAGCAGTGGCTACACCTTC. Complete variable domain (other parts from reference TRBV7-3 and TRBJ1-2): GAGVSQTPSNKVTEKGKYVELRCDPISGHTALYWYRQSLGQGPEFLIYFQGTGAADDSGLPNDRFFAVRPEGSVSTLKIQRTERGDSAVYLCASSYRDSSGYTFGSGTRLTVV.

In its sample, this clone was seen once. The chain joins TRBV6-5 to TRBJ2-7; 9 bases agree with TRBD1. With 0 bases clipped from V and 7 bases from J, the junction kept 4 bases outside the gene matches. Germline CDR1 reads MNHEY; CDR2 reads SVGAGI. CDR3 length equals 14 residues. The CDR3 here is CASSYSGTGWEQYF. The CDR3 nucleotides read TGTGCCAGCAGTTACTCGGGGACAGGGTGGGAGCAGTACTTC.

The V and J genes are TRBV6-5 and TRBJ1-1; weak D call: TRBD1 (5 bases). Germline values: CDR1 MNHEY, CDR2 SVGAGI. Trimming removed 2 bases at V and 4 bases at J, with 14 bases between. The CDR3 is made up of 15 amino acids. The CDR3 sequence is CASSYQAGKSTEAFF. The CDR3 region has the DNA TGTGCCAGCAGTTACCAGGCAGGGAAGTCCACTGAAGCTTTCTTT.

CDR3 sequence (DNA): TGTGCCAGCAGCTTGGATCAGAACTATGGCTACACCTTC. Translation gives CASSLDQNYGYTF. The chain combines TRBV5-4 with TRBJ1-2; D unclear. The germline V gene encodes CDR1 SGHNT and CDR2 YYREEE (reference sequence). The CDR3 is 13 residues long. Trimming pared 0 bases from V and 2 bases from J, leaving 5 bases between. The full variable domain, completed using reference TRBV5-4 and TRBJ1-2, is ETGVTQSPTHLIKTRGQQVTLRCSSQSGHNTVSWYQQALGQGPQFIFQYYREEENGRGNFPPRFSGLQFPNYSSELNVNALELDDSALYLCASSLDQNYGYTFGSGTRLTVV.

This chain joins TRBV5-8 and TRBJ1-6; 7 bases map to TRBD1. CDR3 length: 15 residues. Germline CDR1 reads SGHTS; CDR2 reads YDEGEE. V shed 2 bases, J shed 5 bases, and the junction held 4 bases outside the gene matches. The CDR3 DNA sequence: TGTGCCAGCAGCTTCGGGACAGCAGATAATTCACCCCTCCACTTT. Translated: CASSFGTADNSPLHF.

J is TRBJ1-2 and V is TRBV4-1, with a possible D match to TRBD1 (5 bases). Trimming cost V 0 bases and J 4 bases, with 9 bases left between them. The CDR3 covers 14 residues. The V gene's germline CDR1 is MGHRA and CDR2 YSYEKL. CDR3 bases: TGCGCCAGCAGCCAAGATCGGGGGTCCTATGGCTACACCTTC. Amino acid sequence: CASSQDRGSYGYTF.

The chain joins TRBV5-1 to TRBJ2-3; 7 nucleotides agree with TRBD2. The J segment lost 4 bases and the V segment lost 0 bases, leaving 8 bases of the junction unmatched. Looked up from germline, CDR1 is SGHRS and CDR2 is YFSETQ. This CDR3 region has 16 residues. This CDR3 reads CASSLGGLEGADTQYF. CDR3 nucleotides: TGCGCCAGCAGCTTGGGCGGACTAGAAGGGGCAGATACGCAGTATTTT.

The chain combines TRBV7-8 with TRBJ1-1; D gene ambiguous. CDR1 is SGHVS, CDR2 FQNEAQ, per germline. The CDR3 consists of 13 residues. V was cut by 3 bases and J by 3 bases, with 8 bases left in between. In nucleotides, the CDR3 is TGTGCCAGCAGCTTGGCCGGGGACACTGAAGCTTTCTTT. Amino acid sequence: CASSLAGDTEAFF.

This chain joins TRBV11-2 and TRBJ2-7, with D perhaps TRBD1 or TRBD2 (5 bases each). CDR3 length equals 14 residues. The V end lost 5 bases, the J end lost 2 bases, and 13 bases lay between the germline ends. CDR1 SGHAT and CDR2 FQNNGV come from the germline V gene. CDR3 protein: CASSVGTLPYEQYF. The CDR3 DNA sequence: TGTGCCAGCAGCGTGGGGACGCTACCCTACGAGCAGTACTTC.

The chain couples TRBV5-1 to TRBJ1-2, with unresolved D. The CDR3 contains 15 residues. CDR1 is SGHRS and CDR2 is YFSETQ in the germline V gene. Trimming removed 0 bases from V and 2 bases from J, with 11 bases in between. CDR3 in DNA: TGCGCCAGCAGCTTGGCGCCTGGGTTAAACTATGGCTACACCTTC. Its protein product is CASSLAPGLNYGYTF.